The present TCR beta chain was sequenced within a study of cytomegalovirus exposure and HLA in healthy donors (dated by TCRdb to about 2017). Study-wide context: A later analysis indicated that the 100 to 150 validation repertoires were generated on the platform also employed for the approximately 700 repertoires of the first cohort. The aim of the study was to test whether cataloging public T cell receptors could identify signatures of past pathogen exposure. In addition to the first cohort of approximately 670 subjects, a separate validation cohort of 120 different subjects was used. High-throughput TCR immunosequencing, statistical association of individual TCRs with disease status, and machine learning were combined to predict cytomegalovirus infection status. Results and caveats for the whole study, not just this receptor: The authors suggested that the approach could potentially be extended to other disease states and immunological phenotypes. A total of 150 to 200 TCR beta chains were listed by the study as associated with cytomegalovirus. Most TCR sequences were seen in very few donors, while some public TCRs were found in many individuals. Subsequent analysis determined that TCRs grouped into clusters in the first cohort also showed a tendency toward co-occurrence across the 120 or so validation repertoires, and 90% to 95% of cluster scores exceeded 0. In vitro tests confirmed that three of the cytomegalovirus-associated TCR beta chains recognize cytomegalovirus antigens. The classifier was reported to diagnose cytomegalovirus status with high specificity and sensitivity in both the original cohort and the validation cohort. All 120 or so repertoires were used to score co-occurrence in the validation cohort in a later analysis, because that analysis had no HLA typing for the cohort.

Library generation was performed with the immunoSEQ multiplex PCR assay. The authors' analysis ran thus. A statistical classification framework was developed to diagnose cytomegalovirus status using the catalog of TCR beta chain sequences. Held by TCRdb, this immuneACCESS table contains in-frame sequences only and omits some clones. Under half of the omission traces to an unresolved V gene where checked; the cause of the rest is unknown. D and trimming come from the DNA, and the V and J calls and clone size come from that table. This sample gives 110,000 or so clones in total; approximately 86% of them show up just once. Clones ranked in the top ten supply approximately 3% of the sample. Concerning this clone: No antigen is known for it. No quality values exist for individual bases; no much larger clone is one base distant.

Donors formed part of the validation cohort, which comprised about 130 subjects and was distinct from the first cohort of 550 to 850 subjects. Its CDR3 holds 14 amino acids, cysteine through phenylalanine. Solely the CDR3 DNA is kept, with 42 bases framed from the first base. The germline V gene encodes CDR1 SGDLS and CDR2 YYNGEE. V sheds 3 bases and J sheds 0 bases, leaving 9 bases between their ends. Material: PBMCs. The chain is made from TRBV9 and TRBJ1-2, with no confident D gene call. The sequence came from a young woman in good health and CMV-seronegative. This receptor has the CDR3 CASSAESANYGYTF. The nucleotide sequence reads as follows: TGTGCCAGCAGCGCAGAATCAGCTAACTATGGCTACACCTTC.